This note documents a single T cell receptor (beta chain) sequence. The control participants were healthy donors, and these controls were matched with respect to both age and sex. This CDR3 spans 15 amino acids. Germline V gene lookup returns CDR1 MGHRA and CDR2 YSYEKL. V shed 6 bases and J 5 bases; nucleotides not matched to a gene: 3. The record originates from a study of CD8 T cells in Susac syndrome. The RNA input was about 0.5 to 1 ug, and it was reverse transcribed with random hexamers. TCR beta CDR3 was amplified by immunoSEQ multiplex PCR. This amplification extended across 54 Vbeta and 13 Jbeta segments. TCRdb reanalysed the immunoSEQ multiplex PCR reads using MiXCR and keeps one entry per CDR3 protein. This sample carries 100,000 to 150,000 distinct CDR3 sequences, about 94% of them seen once, and the ten largest clones take more than 0.075%.

Sample: CD4+ T cells from PBMCs. This receptor was obtained from a human donor in good health. J is TRBJ2-1 and V is TRBV4-1; TRBD2 agrees at 14 bases. In DNA form, the CDR3 reads TGCGCCAGCAGATGGGGACTAGCGGGAGACAATGAGCAGTTCTTC. Encoded protein: CASRWGLAGDNEQFF.